A single sample is the source of the 4 T cell receptor beta chains below, sequenced in a study of cytomegalovirus exposure and HLA in healthy donors. The protocol was immunoSEQ multiplex PCR, while the TCRdb copy is restricted to in-frame clones and leaves out a portion. Of about 160,000 clones detected, about 90% appear once; the ten largest clones hold more than 2.5%. Sequenced: PBMCs. The receptors stem from a woman between 18 and 29 years old in good health and CMV-seropositive.

CDR3 residues: CASTLGASGTDTQYF. In DNA form, the CDR3 reads TGTGCCAGCACCCTAGGGGCTAGCGGCACAGATACGCAGTATTTT. The chain carries TRBV7-8 and TRBJ2-3, with D perhaps TRBD2 (6 bases). The CDR3 spans 15 residues. Germline V gene lookup returns CDR1 SGHVS and CDR2 FQNEAQ. V shed 7 bases and J shed 1 base, with 15 bases lying between them.

This chain uses TRBV28 with TRBJ1-3; 9 bases are a match to TRBD1. CDR1 and CDR2 from the germline V gene are MDHEN and SYDVKM. The J segment lost 2 bases and the V segment lost 6 bases, leaving 2 bases of the junction unmatched. The CDR3 consists of 14 residues. CDR3 residues: CASSWDRAGNTIYF. CDR3 sequence (DNA): TGTGCCAGCAGCTGGGACAGGGCTGGAAACACCATATATTTT.

CDR3 sequence reads: CASSQERLAPYEQYF. In DNA, the CDR3 is TGCGCCAGCAGCCAAGAACGACTAGCACCCTACGAGCAGTACTTC. The rearrangement joins TRBV4-3 to TRBJ2-7; TRBD2 aligns across 7 bases. V lost 0 bases and J lost 2; bases outside the gene matches: 4. The germline V gene has CDR1 LGHNA and CDR2 YSLEER. The CDR3 is 15 residues long.

This sequence joins TRBV5-1 and TRBJ1-4, with 9 bases matching TRBD1. The V gene's germline CDR1 is SGHRS and CDR2 YFSETQ. The CDR3 is made up of 15 amino acids. J was trimmed by 3 bases and V by 4 bases; bases with no gene match: 4. This CDR3 is CASSVGQGSNEKLFF. The CDR3 region has the DNA TGCGCCAGCAGCGTCGGACAGGGGTCTAATGAAAAACTGTTTTTT.